The rows below give T cell receptor beta chains drawn from one sample of a study of CD8 T cells in Susac syndrome. TCRdb re-called the immunoSEQ multiplex PCR reads through MiXCR, storing one row per CDR3 protein. The data show approximately 26,000 distinct CDR3 sequences, with 94% seen just once and about 0.27% held by the top ten. The sample comprised CD8+ T cells from PBMCs. Source of these receptors: a human donor in good health. CDR3s leave out the opening cysteine and the closing phenylalanine or tryptophan. D genes are given only for firm matches.

j_gene	len	d_gene	v_gene	CDR3aa
TRBJ2-1	12	NA	TRBV9	ASSALQGNNEQF
TRBJ2-3	11	NA	TRBV19	ASSVGLRDTQY
TRBJ2-5	13	TRBD1	TRBV7-9	ASSPKTGLAETQY
TRBJ1-4	12	TRBD1	TRBV29-1	SVGTDGTNEKLF
TRBJ2-7	12	NA	TRBV6-2/TRBV6-3	ASSYRNRAYEQY
TRBJ1-1	15	NA	TRBV5-1	ASSLGLTGRRGTEAF
TRBJ1-2	14	NA	TRBV7-9	ASSLLGGGMDYGYT
TRBJ1-2	12	TRBD1	TRBV27	ASSIGTGANGYT
TRBJ1-5	14	NA	TRBV4-3	ASSQDWAQRNQTQH
TRBJ1-2	13	TRBD1	TRBV4-3	ASSQDRQGANGYT
TRBJ1-5	14	NA	TRBV4-3	ASSQDRPSGNQPQH
TRBJ2-1	11	NA	TRBV7-9	ASSLRYQVEQF
TRBJ2-6	13	NA	TRBV7-2	ASSLATGVGSVLT
TRBJ1-2	13	NA	TRBV7-2	ASSAGPQSNYGYT
TRBJ2-5	11	NA	TRBV15	ATRGGGEETQY
TRBJ2-7	13	TRBD1	TRBV5-5	ASSLYGTGGFEQY
TRBJ2-1	13	TRBD2	TRBV2	ASSLTSGGYNEQF
TRBJ1-1	12	NA	TRBV12-3/TRBV12-4	ASSPRRTNTEAF